This T cell receptor beta chain was obtained from a study of T cells in Graves' hyperthyroidism and ophthalmopathy. Amplification of TCR beta CDR3 regions used RNA as the template. The HTBI primer set was used in a first-round RT-PCR of the TCR CDR3. MiXCR was run by TCRdb on the multiplex PCR reads, yielding one entry per CDR3 protein. The table shows hundreds of thousands of distinct CDR3 sequences, with 38% occurring only once. Notes on the study in general: A 13 V-J signature model discriminated ophthalmopathy versus stable hyperthyroidism. Ophthalmopathy, as predicted by the model, came a median approximately 6.5 months after the prediction. Most thyroid-expanded clonotypes above 0.001 were also found in blood.

This CDR3 spans 14 amino acids. Germline-derived CDR1 and CDR2 are MNHNY and SVGAGI (reference sequence). V shed 0 bases and J shed 1 base, with 7 bases lying between them. No ophthalmopathy progression within 18 months constituted stable Graves' hyperthyroidism. Comment on this clonotype: What it recognizes is unknown.

This chain joins TRBV6-6 and TRBJ2-7; no clear D gene. This clonotype was sampled from a young man with Graves' hyperthyroidism. The sequencing input was blood. CDR3 region: CASSYSSLSYEQYF. In DNA, the CDR3 is TGTGCCAGCAGTTACTCGAGCTTGTCCTACGAGCAGTACTTC.